This is a list of T cell receptor beta chains from one sample in a study of blood T cell repertoires in COVID-19. Assay: immunoSEQ multiplex PCR; the TCRdb copy retains only in-frame clones and omits some. This sample yields roughly 69,000 clones, of which about 70% are seen a single time; approximately 5.6% belongs to the top ten. The source material was peripheral blood. The receptors originated from a human donor in a cohort sampled during active COVID-19. CDR3s include the opening cysteine and the closing phenylalanine or tryptophan. The D gene is left open where the match is weak. Clone size, where shown, is once, few, many, or a class for clones that have expanded.

v_gene: TRBV4-2; j_gene: TRBJ2-7; abundance: few; d_gene: TRBD2; CDR3nt: TGTGCCAGCAGCCAAGAATCGCCTAGCGGTGGGTCCTACGAGCAGTACTTC; CDR3aa: CASSQESPSGGSYEQYF
v_gene: TRBV7-2; j_gene: TRBJ1-2; abundance: once; d_gene: NA; CDR3nt: TGTGCCAGCAGCCCCGCGGTTGGTCGTTTTTATGGCTACACCTTC; CDR3aa: CASSPAVGRFYGYTF
v_gene: TRBV5-1; j_gene: TRBJ2-2; abundance: NA; d_gene: TRBD1; CDR3nt: TGCGCCAGCAGCTTAACAGGGGGCCTGAACACCGGGGAGCTGTTTTTT; CDR3aa: CASSLTGGLNTGELFF
v_gene: TRBV11-3; j_gene: TRBJ1-1; abundance: NA; d_gene: NA; CDR3nt: TGTGCCAGCAGTCGGGGAATGAACACTGAAGCTTTCTTT; CDR3aa: CASSRGMNTEAFF
v_gene: TRBV24-1; j_gene: TRBJ2-2; abundance: NA; d_gene: NA; CDR3nt: TGTGCCACCAGTGATCCCGGGGGACCCGGGGAGCTGTTTTTT; CDR3aa: CATSDPGGPGELFF
v_gene: TRBV21-1; j_gene: TRBJ2-3; abundance: NA; d_gene: NA; CDR3nt: TGTGCCAGCAAGGCGGGGGTGAGCCTCACAGATACGCAGTATTTT; CDR3aa: CASKAGVSLTDTQYF
v_gene: TRBV3-1/TRBV3-2; j_gene: TRBJ1-1; abundance: NA; d_gene: TRBD1; CDR3nt: TGTGCCAGCAGACATCGGGACAGAGCGAACACTGAAGCTTTCTTT; CDR3aa: CASRHRDRANTEAFF
v_gene: TRBV4-3; j_gene: TRBJ2-7; abundance: NA; d_gene: TRBD1; CDR3nt: TGCGCCAGCAGCCAAGCCGGACAGGGCCTTAACGAGCAGTACTTC; CDR3aa: CASSQAGQGLNEQYF
v_gene: TRBV19; j_gene: TRBJ2-3; abundance: NA; d_gene: NA; CDR3nt: TGTGCCAGTAGTTCGACTCGCACAGATACGCAGTATTTT; CDR3aa: CASSSTRTDTQYF
v_gene: TRBV29-1; j_gene: TRBJ1-4; abundance: once; d_gene: TRBD1; CDR3nt: TGCAGCGTTAGAGACAGGGGAGCTAATGAAAAACTGTTTTTT; CDR3aa: CSVRDRGANEKLFF
v_gene: TRBV6-5; j_gene: TRBJ1-5; abundance: NA; d_gene: NA; CDR3nt: TGTGCCAGCAGTTACGGGGCAGTCACCAATCAGCCCCAGCATTTT; CDR3aa: CASSYGAVTNQPQHF
v_gene: TRBV19; j_gene: TRBJ2-7; abundance: NA; d_gene: NA; CDR3nt: TGTGCCAGTAGTACCGGACAGCACTACGAGCAGTACTTC; CDR3aa: CASSTGQHYEQYF
v_gene: TRBV6-5; j_gene: TRBJ2-7; abundance: NA; d_gene: NA; CDR3nt: TGTGCCAGCAGCCGGGGACTGAACTCCTACGAGCAGTACTTC; CDR3aa: CASSRGLNSYEQYF
v_gene: TRBV11-1; j_gene: TRBJ2-7; abundance: NA; d_gene: NA; CDR3nt: TGTGCCAGCAGCTTAGACCACAACTACGAGCAGTACTTC; CDR3aa: CASSLDHNYEQYF
v_gene: TRBV7-9; j_gene: TRBJ2-1; abundance: NA; d_gene: NA; CDR3nt: TGTGCCAGCAGCAGGTCAAGGGGCTCCTACAATGAGCAGTTCTTC; CDR3aa: CASSRSRGSYNEQFF
v_gene: TRBV7-6; j_gene: TRBJ2-3; abundance: NA; d_gene: TRBD2; CDR3nt: TGTGCCAGCAGCCTCATGTCTAGCGGGGGCACAGATACGCAGTATTTT; CDR3aa: CASSLMSSGGTDTQYF
v_gene: TRBV19; j_gene: TRBJ1-2; abundance: NA; d_gene: NA; CDR3nt: TGTGCTACGCAGGGCCGGGACTATGGCTACACCTTC; CDR3aa: CATQGRDYGYTF
v_gene: TRBV5-1; j_gene: TRBJ1-2; abundance: NA; d_gene: NA; CDR3nt: TGCGCCAGCAGCTTGTCCACTAACTATGGCTACACCTTC; CDR3aa: CASSLSTNYGYTF
v_gene: TRBV30; j_gene: TRBJ2-1; abundance: NA; d_gene: TRBD2; CDR3nt: TGTGCCTGGAGTGTAAAAATAGCGGGGGGGCCGCCTGAGCAGTTCTTC; CDR3aa: CAWSVKIAGGPPEQFF
v_gene: TRBV5-1; j_gene: TRBJ2-7; abundance: NA; d_gene: TRBD2; CDR3nt: TGCGCCAGCCGCCTAGCGGGGATCTACGAGCAGTACTTC; CDR3aa: CASRLAGIYEQYF
v_gene: TRBV7-9; j_gene: TRBJ2-1; abundance: NA; d_gene: TRBD2; CDR3nt: TGTGCCAGCAGCTTAGGGGGACTAGCGCATTACAATGAGCAGTTCTTC; CDR3aa: CASSLGGLAHYNEQFF
v_gene: TRBV29-1; j_gene: TRBJ2-7; abundance: NA; d_gene: NA; CDR3nt: TGCAGCGTTGGTGGAGGATACGAGCAGTACTTC; CDR3aa: CSVGGGYEQYF
v_gene: TRBV2; j_gene: TRBJ1-2; abundance: NA; d_gene: NA; CDR3nt: TGTGCCAGCAGGCTAAGAGGGACAAGCTATGGCTACACCTTC; CDR3aa: CASRLRGTSYGYTF
v_gene: TRBV9; j_gene: TRBJ1-2; abundance: once; d_gene: NA; CDR3nt: TGTGCCAGCAGCAGTAGGGGGGGGACCTATGGCTACACCTTC; CDR3aa: CASSSRGGTYGYTF
v_gene: TRBV29-1; j_gene: TRBJ2-7; abundance: NA; d_gene: TRBD1; CDR3nt: TGCAGCGTTCTGACAGGGCGTGAAAACGAGCAGTACTTC; CDR3aa: CSVLTGRENEQYF
v_gene: TRBV6-5; j_gene: TRBJ2-7; abundance: NA; d_gene: TRBD2; CDR3nt: TGTGCCAGCAGTCCGAGGGAGGGCGCGGAGCAGTACTTC; CDR3aa: CASSPREGAEQYF
v_gene: TRBV27; j_gene: TRBJ2-1; abundance: NA; d_gene: TRBD2; CDR3nt: TGTGCCAGCAGATTCACCACTAGCGGGGGGGCCGGGTCCTACAATGAGCAGTTCTTC; CDR3aa: CASRFTTSGGAGSYNEQFF
v_gene: TRBV10-2; j_gene: TRBJ1-2; abundance: NA; d_gene: TRBD1; CDR3nt: TGCGCAACCCAGGGGGGAAACTATGGCTACACCTTC; CDR3aa: CATQGGNYGYTF
v_gene: TRBV19; j_gene: TRBJ1-2; abundance: NA; d_gene: NA; CDR3nt: TGTGCCAGTAGTCCAGACAGATTCTATGGCTACACCTTC; CDR3aa: CASSPDRFYGYTF
v_gene: TRBV6-2/TRBV6-3; j_gene: TRBJ2-1; abundance: NA; d_gene: NA; CDR3nt: TGTGCCAGCAGTTACTCGACAGAATACAATGAGCAGTTCTTC; CDR3aa: CASSYSTEYNEQFF